This T cell receptor beta chain was sequenced in a study of cytomegalovirus exposure and HLA in healthy donors. On the study more broadly: Around 77 million unique TCRs from HLA-typed donors made up an early data release.

The germline gives CDR1 MGHDK, CDR2 SYGVNS. Trimming shortened V by 2 bases and J by 5 bases, and 16 bases separated the two germline ends. The CDR3 sequence is 15 residues long. 60 Vbeta and 13 Jbeta primers were used in PCR. The data were produced by immunoSEQ multiplex PCR, yet TCRdb's version contains in-frame clones alone and is incomplete. Of about 190,000 clones in the sample, over 70% are singletons; the top ten hold 1.6%. Study-wide results and limits: Most TCR sequences showed up rarely, but some public TCRs showed up in many donors. Serostatus for CMV was the only available immune exposure information.

Comment on this clone: Its target is unknown.

Healthy individuals who donated bone marrow served as the donors. The sequence was collected from a woman between 18 and 30 years old in good health and CMV-seronegative. J is TRBJ2-7 and V is TRBV25-1, with D perhaps TRBD2 (5 bases). Material for sequencing was PBMCs. The CDR3 nucleotides read TGTGCCAGCAGTGAAGGACCGGGATTCGGGGACGAGCAGTACTTC. This codes for CASSEGPGFGDEQYF.